This T cell receptor (beta chain) stems from a study of persistence of HIV-infected CD4 T cells. The immunoSEQ assay was version 4, run in survey mode. Profiling relied on immunoSEQ multiplex PCR, and the TCRdb table lists in-frame clones only, not all of them. This repertoire shows under 60,000 clones, about 81% found once; its top ten account for about 3%. Lysates of CMV-infected fibroblasts at around 9.8 ug/mL stimulated these cells. CD40L-negative CD69-negative CD45RO-high memory CD4+ T cells were sorted as populations depleted of antigen-responding cells. Before stimulation, PBMCs underwent CD8+ T cell depletion. For around 17 hours, CD8-depleted PBMCs received anti-CD28/CD49d costimulation, a CD40-blocking antibody and enfuvirtide. The CDR3 loop spans 16 amino acids. V gave up 4 bases and J gave up 5 bases; unmatched junction bases: 8. Per the germline V gene, CDR1 is SGDLS and CDR2 is YYNGEE.

About this clone itself: What it recognizes is unknown.

This sequence joins TRBV9 and TRBJ2-5, with 13 positions matching TRBD2. The sequences come from CD4+ T cells sorted from PBMCs after roughly 17-hour stimulation, collected from a patient who received antiretroviral therapy. This TCR came from an adult man with HIV who was CMV-seropositive. Here the CDR3 DNA reads TGTGCCAGCAGCCAAACTAGCGGGGGGGCCTTCGAGACCCAGTACTTC. It is translated as CASSQTSGGAFETQYF.